These 28 T cell receptor beta chains came from one sample sequenced in a study of blood T cell repertoires in COVID-19. The method was immunoSEQ multiplex PCR; TCRdb's version includes in-frame clones alone and lacks a portion of them. The sample includes about 120,000 clones, roughly 90% of them seen just once. Sequences were obtained from peripheral blood. These receptors all stem from a man between 60 and 75 years old with COVID-19, enrolled during active disease.

This chain links TRBV4-1 with TRBJ1-3, with 7 bases aligning to TRBD1. The CDR3 spans 20 residues. The V segment lost 0 bases and the J segment 2 bases; nucleotides outside the gene matches: 16. Per the germline V gene, CDR1 is MGHRA and CDR2 is YSYEKL. This CDR3 is CASSQEAPPNRGPTGNTIYF. The CDR3, as DNA: TGCGCCAGCAGCCAAGAGGCCCCCCCAAACAGGGGCCCGACTGGAAACACCATATATTTT.

This rearrangement joins TRBV3-1 (or the pseudogene TRBV3-2) to TRBJ2-1; D is ambiguous. Per germline, CDR1 LGHDT and CDR2 YNNKEL (reference sequence). There are 11 residues in the CDR3. The V end lost 4 bases, the J end lost 9 bases, and 7 bases lay between the germline ends. CDR3 sequence reads: CASSLSGEQFF. DNA for the CDR3: TGTGCCAGCAGCCTATCGGGTGAGCAGTTCTTC.

This clone was seen only once. The rearrangement uses TRBV10-3 and TRBJ1-2; 10 positions match TRBD1. The CDR3 runs to 15 residues. Germline CDR1 is ENHRY and CDR2 is SYGVKD. With V trimmed by 7 bases and J by 4 bases, 9 bases remained unmatched. The CDR3 DNA is TGTGCCATCACTCAAGGGACAGGGGACCGCTATGGCTACACCTTC. Translating it yields CAITQGTGDRYGYTF.

The CDR3 sequence is CATPRVAGGRRDTQYF. CDR3 sequence (DNA): TGTGCCACCCCCCGTGTAGCGGGAGGGCGGAGAGATACGCAGTATTTT. The chain combines TRBV24-1 with TRBJ2-3; 11 bases map to TRBD2. The V gene end was trimmed by 9 bases and the J gene end by 5 bases; junction bases not matched to a gene: 12. There are 16 residues in the CDR3. CDR1 and CDR2 from the germline V gene are KGHDR and SFDVKD.

The rearrangement uses TRBV12-3 or TRBV12-4 and TRBJ2-5; D gene ambiguous. CDR3 length equals 13 residues. Trimming stripped 5 bases from V and 2 bases from J, with 9 bases between. The CDR3 DNA reads TGTGCCAGCAGTCTAAGATGGCAAGAGACCCAGTACTTC. Its translation: CASSLRWQETQYF.

The rearrangement joins TRBV6-2 or TRBV6-3 to TRBJ2-7; 10 bases agree with TRBD1. CDR3 length equals 15 residues. Germline V gene data show CDR1 as MNHEY and CDR2 as SVGEGT. Germline trimming cut 5 bases from V and 3 bases from J; bases unmatched to any gene: 7. The CDR3 protein is CASSDRTGGVYEQYF. In DNA, the CDR3 is TGTGCCAGCAGTGACAGGACAGGGGGAGTCTACGAGCAGTACTTC.

The chain links TRBV28 to TRBJ2-3; 9 bases map to TRBD2. From germline, CDR1 is MDHEN and CDR2 SYDVKM. The V segment lost 5 bases and the J segment 0 bases; nucleotides outside the gene matches: 9. This CDR3 contains 17 residues. The CDR3 region has the DNA TGTGCCAGCAGTAGTATCTCTAGCGGGACTAGCACAGATACGCAGTATTTT. Protein product: CASSSISSGTSTDTQYF.

The chain employs TRBV15 and TRBJ1-2, with a tentative D call TRBD1 (6 bases). Trimming stripped 0 bases from V and 4 bases from J, with 9 bases between. CDR1 and CDR2 (germline): LNHNV, YYDKDF (reference sequence). The CDR3 totals 14 residues. The CDR3 region has the DNA TGTGCCACCAGCAGAGATTCAGGGGCCTATGGCTACACCTTC. Its translation: CATSRDSGAYGYTF. Variable domain in full (rest from reference TRBV15 and TRBJ1-2): DAMVIQNPRYQVTQFGKPVTLSCSQTLNHNVMYWYQQKSSQAPKLLFHYYDKDFNNEADTPDNFQSRRPNTSFCFLDIRSPGLGDTAMYLCATSRDSGAYGYTFGSGTRLTVV.

The gene calls are TRBV10-3 and TRBJ2-3; 9 nucleotides line up with TRBD1. Per germline, CDR1 ENHRY and CDR2 SYGVKD. This CDR3 spans 14 amino acids. The trim removed 5 bases at V and 3 bases at J, leaving 3 bases unmatched. CDR3 in amino acids: CAISSGTGTDTQYF. The CDR3 nucleotides read TGTGCCATCAGTAGTGGGACAGGGACAGATACGCAGTATTTT.

This rearrangement joins TRBV28 to TRBJ2-7, with 7 bases aligning to TRBD1. CDR1 is MDHEN, CDR2 SYDVKM, per germline. This CDR3 spans 15 amino acids. The J segment lost 3 bases and the V segment lost 6 bases, leaving 11 bases of the junction unmatched. In nucleotides, the CDR3 is TGTGCCAGCAGACGACAGGGAATAGCTTTCTACGAGCAGTACTTC. This codes for CASRRQGIAFYEQYF.

This clone occurred once. This rearrangement joins TRBV4-3 to TRBJ2-3, with D maybe TRBD2 (6 bases). Trimming pared 0 bases from V and 2 bases from J, leaving 9 bases between. Per the germline V gene, CDR1 is LGHNA and CDR2 is YSLEER. CDR3 length equals 15 residues. The CDR3 here is CASSQEAGSTDTQYF. The CDR3 bases are TGCGCCAGCAGCCAAGAAGCGGGTTCCACAGATACGCAGTATTTT.

V is TRBV6-4 and J is TRBJ1-6; a possible D gene is TRBD1 (5 bases). The CDR3 sequence is 15 residues long. Trimming shortened V by 6 bases and J by 5 bases, and 14 bases separated the two germline ends. Germline V lookup: CDR1 MRHNA, CDR2 SNTAGT. CDR3 nucleotide sequence: TGTGCCAGCAGGCGGGACGACAGTGATAATTCACCCCTCCACTTT. Amino acid sequence: CASRRDDSDNSPLHF.

The chain couples TRBV7-9 to TRBJ2-3; D possibly corresponds to TRBD2 (5 bases). V was cut by 2 bases and J by 3 bases, with 9 bases left in between. The CDR3 totals 14 residues. CDR1 SEHNR and CDR2 FQNEAQ come from the germline V gene (reference sequence). The CDR3 DNA is TGTGCCAGCAGCTTAACGGGCGGGACAGATACGCAGTATTTT. Residues: CASSLTGGTDTQYF. Looking up the rest from reference TRBV7-9 and TRBJ2-3 gives the full variable domain: DTGVSQNPRHKITKRGQNVTFRCDPISEHNRLYWYRQTLGQGPEFLTYFQNEAQLEKSRLLSDRFSAERPKGSFSTLEIQRTEQGDSAMYLCASSLTGGTDTQYFGPGTRLTVL.

In nucleotides, the CDR3 is TGTGCCAGCACCGTGGAGGCCCTGAACACTGAAGCTTTCTTT. Its translation is CASTVEALNTEAFF. V gene TRBV6-5 combines with J gene TRBJ1-1; D is unresolved. The CDR3 runs to 14 residues. Looked up from germline, CDR1 is MNHEY and CDR2 is SVGAGI. The V and J ends lost 7 bases and 0 bases respectively, with 12 bases between them.

The V call is TRBV11-3, the J call TRBJ2-2; the match to TRBD2 covers 9 bases. The CDR3 extends over 17 amino acids. The junction had 4 bases not matched to a gene; V was cut back by 1 base and J by 1 base. Per germline, CDR1 SGHNT and CDR2 YENEEA. The CDR3 region is CASSLVPTSGNTGELFF. The CDR3 DNA sequence: TGTGCCAGCAGCTTAGTCCCGACTAGCGGGAACACCGGGGAGCTGTTTTTT. The full variable domain, with the rest looked up from reference TRBV11-3 and TRBJ2-2, is EAGVVQSPRYKIIEKKQPVAFWCNPISGHNTLYWYLQNLGQGPELLIRYENEEAVDDSQLPKDRFSAERLKGVDSTLKIQPAELGDSAVYLCASSLVPTSGNTGELFFGEGSRLTVL.

This clone came up once. This chain links TRBV5-1 with TRBJ2-2, with 8 bases identical to TRBD1. Unmatched junction bases numbered 12, after V lost 4 bases and J lost 7 bases. CDR1 SGHRS and CDR2 YFSETQ come from the germline V gene. The CDR3 length is 16 residues. Written as DNA, the CDR3 is TGCGCCAGCAGCCAAAACCCAGGGGGCGAGGGCGGGGAGCTGTTTTTT. Its protein is CASSQNPGGEGGELFF.

V and J are TRBV5-4 and TRBJ2-3; tentatively, D is TRBD2 (7 bases). CDR1 is SGHNT, CDR2 YYREEE, per germline (reference sequence). V was trimmed by 7 bases and J by 0 bases, leaving 15 bases between them. The CDR3 is 15 residues long. The CDR3 region has the DNA TGTGCCAGCCCCTCGGGGGGACAAAGCACAGATACGCAGTATTTT. Translated, it gives CASPSGGQSTDTQYF.

V is TRBV4-1 and J is TRBJ2-1, with D possibly being TRBD2 (6 bases). Germline CDR1 reads MGHRA; CDR2 reads YSYEKL. V was shortened by 3 bases and J by 3 bases, with 9 bases between the two germline ends. CDR3 length: 14 amino acids. The CDR3 region is CASSQMDYYNEQFF. In nucleotides, the CDR3 is TGCGCCAGCAGCCAGATGGACTACTACAATGAGCAGTTCTTC.

The chain carries TRBV5-1 and TRBJ1-5; TRBD1 matches 7 bases. Per germline, CDR1 SGHRS and CDR2 YFSETQ. With V trimmed by 2 bases and J by 4 bases, 3 bases remained unmatched. The CDR3 contains 14 residues. CDR3 sequence reads: CASSLGTANQPQHF. In nucleotides, the CDR3 is TGCGCCAGCAGCTTAGGGACAGCAAATCAGCCCCAGCATTTT.

The rearrangement joins TRBV6-1 to TRBJ1-6; D remains ambiguous. In germline, CDR1 is MNHNS, CDR2 SASEGT. This CDR3 has 14 amino acids. Trimming shortened V by 0 bases and J by 8 bases, and 8 bases separated the two germline ends. CDR3 bases: TGTGCCAGCAGTGAAGCGAAGGGAGATTCACCCCTCCACTTT. It yields the protein CASSEAKGDSPLHF.

The chain has TRBV28 and TRBJ1-2, with 9 bases that match TRBD1. From germline, CDR1 is MDHEN and CDR2 SYDVKM. The CDR3 runs to 15 residues. The ends lost 4 bases at V and 2 bases at J; junction bases unmatched: 5. CDR3 amino acids: CASSSPGQGNYGYTF. The CDR3, as DNA: TGTGCCAGCAGTTCGCCGGGACAGGGAAACTATGGCTACACCTTC.

The chain has TRBV5-6 and TRBJ1-1; D ambiguous. Germline CDR1 and CDR2: SGHDT and YYEEEE. Trimming shortened V by 4 bases and J by 1 base, and 11 bases separated the two germline ends. There are 14 residues in the CDR3. The CDR3 DNA reads as TGTGCCAGCAGCCCAGGCCCAGGGAACACTGAAGCTTTCTTT. It specifies CASSPGPGNTEAFF.

The chain employs TRBV6-5 and TRBJ2-7, with TRBD1 matching 8 bases. The CDR3 runs to 15 residues. Trimming at V came to 8 bases and at J to 1 base, leaving 10 bases not matched to a gene. Germline V gene data show CDR1 as MNHEY and CDR2 as SVGAGI. CDR3 DNA: TGTGCCAGCGGCAAATCGGGACAGGCTTCCTACGAGCAGTACTTC. Residues: CASGKSGQASYEQYF.

The chain carries TRBV7-8 and TRBJ2-6, with D possibly matching TRBD1 (6 bases). The CDR3 contains 16 residues. Germline CDR1 and CDR2: SGHVS and FQNEAQ. Deletions cut 5 bases from V and 2 bases from J, with 13 bases between. The CDR3 loop is CASSPSRQAGANVLTF. The CDR3 DNA reads TGTGCCAGCAGCCCGTCCAGACAGGCTGGGGCCAACGTCCTGACTTTC.

Note on this clone: One junction end disagrees with the germline gene, perhaps due to a read error. The chain combines TRBV7-7 with TRBJ2-7; 9 bases are shared with TRBD1. Per the germline V gene, CDR1 is SSHAT and CDR2 is FNYEAQ (reference sequence). The CDR3 consists of 14 residues. The CDR3 protein is CASSLGQGDYEQYF. The CDR3 nucleotides are TGTGCTAGCAGCTTGGGACAGGGTGACTACGAGCAGTACTTC.

The chain employs TRBV7-9 and TRBJ2-2; 12 positions match TRBD1. J lost 4 bases, V lost 7 bases, and 10 bases had no gene match. Germline CDR1 is SEHNR and CDR2 is FQNEAQ (reference sequence). This CDR3 has 17 amino acids. The CDR3 DNA reads TGTGCCAGCACCCTACAGGGACAGGGGGCAGTCACCGGGGAGCTGTTTTTT. Translation: CASTLQGQGAVTGELFF.

The J gene is TRBJ2-5, the V gene TRBV3-1 (or the pseudogene TRBV3-2); 7 nucleotides match TRBD1. The CDR3 extends over 16 amino acids. V shed 0 bases and J 6 bases; nucleotides not matched to a gene: 10. CDR1 and CDR2 from the germline V gene are LGHDT and YNNKEL (reference sequence). This chain's CDR3 is CASSQDDLPRGQTQYF. CDR3 nucleotide sequence: TGTGCCAGCAGCCAAGATGATCTCCCGAGGGGGCAGACCCAGTACTTC.

The chain recombines TRBV5-8 with TRBJ1-2, with a tentative D call TRBD1 (5 bases). This CDR3 region has 13 residues. CDR1 SGHTS and CDR2 YDEGEE come from the germline V gene. V was clipped by 0 bases and J by 8 bases, with 11 bases between them. The CDR3 loop reads CASSLVLTVGYTF. CDR3 nucleotide sequence: TGTGCCAGCAGCTTGGTCCTGACAGTGGGCTACACCTTC.